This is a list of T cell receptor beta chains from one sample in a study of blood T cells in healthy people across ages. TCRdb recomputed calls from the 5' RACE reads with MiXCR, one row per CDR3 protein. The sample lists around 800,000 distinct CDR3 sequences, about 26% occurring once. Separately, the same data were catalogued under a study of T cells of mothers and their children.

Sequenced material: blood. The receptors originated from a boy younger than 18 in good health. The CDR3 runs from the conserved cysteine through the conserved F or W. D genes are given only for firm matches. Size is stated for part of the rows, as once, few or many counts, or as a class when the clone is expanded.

TGTGCCAGCGGGGGGGCCTGGGATGGCAATCAGCCCCAGCATTTT	CASGGAWDGNQPQHF	TRBJ1-5	.	.	TRBV6-1
TGTGCCAGCAGCTCCCGCGGGCCAATCTCTGGAAACACCATATATTTT	CASSSRGPISGNTIYF	TRBJ1-3	.	.	TRBV7-6
TGTGCCAGCAGCGCCTACAGGGGTTCTGGAAACACCATATATTTT	CASSAYRGSGNTIYF	TRBJ1-3	few	TRBD1	TRBV9
TGCAGCGTTGATCCTGGGGCTTTCTATGGCTACACCTTC	CSVDPGAFYGYTF	TRBJ1-2	.	.	TRBV29-1
TGTGCCAGCAGCTCCGACAGGGCTGGGGCCAACGTCCTGACTTTC	CASSSDRAGANVLTF	TRBJ2-6	many	TRBD1	TRBV7-9
TGTGCCAGCAGCGTGGGACAGGGGTCGCAGTATTTT	CASSVGQGSQYF	TRBJ2-3	.	TRBD1	TRBV9
TGTGCCAGCAGCCAAACATTGTACTTGGAGCAGTACTTC	CASSQTLYLEQYF	TRBJ2-5	once	.	TRBV3-1
TGTGCCAGCGGCGACTTGTTCGCCTACAATGAGCAGTTCTTC	CASGDLFAYNEQFF	TRBJ2-1	.	.	TRBV6-5
TGTGCCAGCAGTTTTTTGACACTGGGGGAAGAGCAGTTCTTC	CASSFLTLGEEQFF	TRBJ2-1	.	.	TRBV27
TGTGCCAGCAGCGACAGGGTAAACGAGCAGTACTTC	CASSDRVNEQYF	TRBJ2-7	few	TRBD1	TRBV28
TGTGCCAGCAGCCCTGGTACAGGGACAGGGACCGGGGTCCTCCACTTT	CASSPGTGTGTGVLHF	TRBJ1-6	few	TRBD1	TRBV11-2
TGTGCCAGCAGTGTAGGGACAGGGGTCATAGATCGCCCGGAAGCCAACTATGGCTACACCTTC	CASSVGTGVIDRPEANYGYTF	TRBJ1-2	.	TRBD1	TRBV2
TGTGCCAGCATAACCGGGACTAGCGGAATTCAAGAGCAGTTCTTC	CASITGTSGIQEQFF	TRBJ2-1	few	TRBD2	TRBV6-1
TGTGCCAGCAGCTTGGTGAGTGAGCAGTTCTTC	CASSLVSEQFF	TRBJ2-1	few	.	TRBV7-9
TGTGCCACCAGTGACACCAGTACAGGGGGGTTCACAGATACGCAGTATTTT	CATSDTSTGGFTDTQYF	TRBJ2-3	.	TRBD1	TRBV24-1
TGTGCCAGCAGCTTAGGGGGGAAAGAGACCCAGTACTTC	CASSLGGKETQYF	TRBJ2-5	many	.	TRBV5-1
TGTGCCAGCAGCCAAGTAGGACCAACTTACAATGAGCAGTTCTTC	CASSQVGPTYNEQFF	TRBJ2-1	.	.	TRBV14
TGTGCCAGCAGCCAAGTTAGGGGGCGACGAAACACTGAAGCTTTCTTT	CASSQVRGRRNTEAFF	TRBJ1-1	.	TRBD1	TRBV3-1
TGTGCCAGCAGCCCCCAGGGGCCCTCTGGAAACACCATATATTTT	CASSPQGPSGNTIYF	TRBJ1-3	few	.	TRBV11-2
TGTGCCATCAGTGAACAAGCGGGGGAGCCTTTAGATACGCAGTATTTT	CAISEQAGEPLDTQYF	TRBJ2-3	.	TRBD2	TRBV10-3
TGTGCCAGCAGCCAAGATAGGTCCTCCTACGAGCAGTACTTC	CASSQDRSSYEQYF	TRBJ2-7	.	.	TRBV14
TGCAGTGCGTTCCTTCACAGGGGGATAAGCACAGATACGCAGTATTTT	CSAFLHRGISTDTQYF	TRBJ2-3	few	TRBD1	TRBV20-1
TGTGCCAGCAGCTTTAGGTACCCGACAGGGCCCTACAATGAGCAGTTCTTC	CASSFRYPTGPYNEQFF	TRBJ2-1	once	TRBD1	TRBV7-9
TGTGCCAGCAGCTTAGCGGGCGGGGCCCTTCAGTACTTC	CASSLAGGALQYF	TRBJ2-4	.	.	TRBV7-8
TGCAGTGCTAGTTGGGTAGCGGGGGGGGAGACCCAGTACTTC	CSASWVAGGETQYF	TRBJ2-5	few	TRBD2	TRBV20-1
TGCGCCAGCAGCCTGAGTTTCGGAGGGGGCATCGATGAGCAGTTCTTC	CASSLSFGGGIDEQFF	TRBJ2-1	few	.	TRBV5-1
TGCAGTGCTAGGGGGCGGGGACATCGCTACAATGAGCAGTTCTTC	CSARGRGHRYNEQFF	TRBJ2-1	few	.	TRBV20-1
TGTGCCAGCAGTCCTCCCGGACTAGCGGGGGGACGCGAGCAGTACTTC	CASSPPGLAGGREQYF	TRBJ2-7	.	TRBD2	TRBV6-1
TGTGCCAGCAGTCACCTTGGGGGAGGGAATGAGCAGTTCTTC	CASSHLGGGNEQFF	TRBJ2-1	.	TRBD2	TRBV12-3/TRBV12-4
TGTGCCGGATATCGGACAGGGGGCTACGAGCAGTACTTC	CAGYRTGGYEQYF	TRBJ2-7	few	TRBD1	TRBV2
TGTGCCAGCACGGCAAGGTACCAAGAGACCCAGTACTTC	CASTARYQETQYF	TRBJ2-5	few	.	TRBV6-2/TRBV6-3
TGCAGTGCTCGACAGCGGGGGCCGTACCAAGAGACCCAGTACTTC	CSARQRGPYQETQYF	TRBJ2-5	few	TRBD2	TRBV20-1
TGCGCCAGCAGCTTAGGACAGGGCCCTGAGGACTTC	CASSLGQGPEDF	TRBJ2-4	once	TRBD1	TRBV5-1
TGTGCCAGCAGTGAAGGACTAGCGGGGGCTCTCGAGCAGTACTTC	CASSEGLAGALEQYF	TRBJ2-7	few	TRBD2	TRBV2
TGTGCCAGCAGCGCCGTGGGGCCTGAAGCTTTCTTT	CASSAVGPEAFF	TRBJ1-1	few	.	TRBV12-3/TRBV12-4
TGTGCCAGCAGCACTTCAGGGGGCGGCTTTGGTAAACTGTTTTTT	CASSTSGGGFGKLFF	TRBJ1-4	.	TRBD1	TRBV6-6
TGTGCCAGCAGCAACTCTAGCTCCTACGAGCAGTACTTC	CASSNSSSYEQYF	TRBJ2-7	.	.	TRBV7-8
TGTGCCAGCAGCTCCCCTCTAGCCCCTGGGACCCAGTACTTC	CASSSPLAPGTQYF	TRBJ2-5	.	.	TRBV7-2
TGCGCCAGCAGCCCCCCAGGTGGGGGAGGAGGGGAGCTGTTTTTT	CASSPPGGGGGELFF	TRBJ2-2	.	.	TRBV5-1
TGTGCCAGCAGCTTAGGGCAGGGGAAGTTTGGTTATGAGCAGTTCTTC	CASSLGQGKFGYEQFF	TRBJ2-1	.	.	TRBV11-1
TGTGCCTGGACTGGGGGCCTGGCTAATGAAAAACTGTTTTTT	CAWTGGLANEKLFF	TRBJ1-4	few	.	TRBV30
TGTGCCAGCAGCCCTCGGGGGACTAGCGGGGCCCCCGCCACCGGGGAGCTGTTTTTT	CASSPRGTSGAPATGELFF	TRBJ2-2	.	TRBD2	TRBV11-2
TGCAGCGCTGCCGAACGGACAGCGGAAGAGACCCAGTACTTC	CSAAERTAEETQYF	TRBJ2-5	few	.	TRBV29-1
TGTGCCAGCAGCTTGGACCGGGAATATTGGAATGAGCAGTTCTTC	CASSLDREYWNEQFF	TRBJ2-1	few	.	TRBV5-5
TGTGCCAGCAGCTCAAGAGGAATAGTTTCGTGGGCCCCGGGGACCCAGTACTTC	CASSSRGIVSWAPGTQYF	TRBJ2-5	few	.	TRBV5-6
TGTGCCACCAGTGGCGGACAACTGAACACTGAAGCTTTCTTT	CATSGGQLNTEAFF	TRBJ1-1	few	.	TRBV24-1
TGTGCCAGCAGTGAACGGGGAAGGTGGGGCGAGCAGTACTTC	CASSERGRWGEQYF	TRBJ2-7	few	.	TRBV25-1
TGTGCCAGCAGCTCATCCGGGACCCACACCGGGGAGCTGTTTTTT	CASSSSGTHTGELFF	TRBJ2-2	.	.	TRBV11-1
TGTGCCAGCTCGCCGTATGGACTAGCGGGAGGCCCCCTCACAGATACGCAGTATTTT	CASSPYGLAGGPLTDTQYF	TRBJ2-3	.	TRBD2	TRBV18
TGTGCCAGCAGCATTCTCAGGGGCAGGGAGACCCAGTACTTC	CASSILRGRETQYF	TRBJ2-5	.	.	TRBV5-6
TGTGCCAGCAGACTACAGGGTATTACCGGGGAGCTGTTTTTT	CASRLQGITGELFF	TRBJ2-2	few	.	TRBV28
TGTGCCAGTAGGGCCCTCGGGACCGGGAATGAAAAACTGTTTTTT	CASRALGTGNEKLFF	TRBJ1-4	few	.	TRBV19
TGTGCCAGCAGCCAAGATTTGCCTAGAGGGGGGTTAGCCAGAAACATTCAGTACTTC	CASSQDLPRGGLARNIQYF	TRBJ2-4	once	.	TRBV4-2
TGTGCCAGCAGCTTAGGGGGGGCTCCTTCGGAGACCCAGTACTTC	CASSLGGAPSETQYF	TRBJ2-5	many	.	TRBV7-6
TGTGCCAGCAGTTACGAGGACATTCAGTACTTC	CASSYEDIQYF	TRBJ2-4	few	.	TRBV6-5
TGTGCCAGCAGAACAAGGGGACAGTCCGGGACTAATGAAAAACTGTTTTTT	CASRTRGQSGTNEKLFF	TRBJ1-4	.	TRBD1	TRBV3-1
TGCAGTGCTAGCCGGGACACCTTCACAGATACGCAGTATTTT	CSASRDTFTDTQYF	TRBJ2-3	few	.	TRBV20-1
TGTGCCAGCAGCTGGGCCACAGGACCCCCTGGAAACACCATATATTTT	CASSWATGPPGNTIYF	TRBJ1-3	few	.	TRBV7-6